This entry lists 2 T cell receptor beta chains sequenced from one sample in a study of blood T cell repertoires in COVID-19. The protocol was immunoSEQ multiplex PCR, while the TCRdb copy is restricted to in-frame clones and leaves out a portion. The sample includes about 200,000 clones, around 90% of them seen just once. Sequencing was performed on peripheral blood. Receptors originate from a man aged 60 to 69 with acute or convalescent COVID-19.

The chain couples TRBV2 to TRBJ1-5, with D hard to call. V dropped 6 bases and J dropped 2 bases, with 14 bases sitting between them. The CDR3 runs 15 residues. The germline gives CDR1 SNHLY, CDR2 FYNNEI. DNA for the CDR3: TGTGCCAGCAGGTCCAGCACGAGGCGCAATCAGCCCCAGCATTTT. Protein sequence: CASRSSTRRNQPQHF.

The rearrangement joins TRBV5-1 to TRBJ2-7, with TRBD2 matching over 12 bases. Unmatched junction bases numbered 1, after V lost 3 bases and J lost 3 bases. Germline V gene data show CDR1 as SGHRS and CDR2 as YFSETQ. The CDR3 sequence is 14 residues long. CDR3 coding DNA: TGCGCCAGCAGCTCGACTAGCGGGGGCTACGAGCAGTACTTC. This encodes CASSSTSGGYEQYF.